This is a list of T cell receptor beta chains from one sample in a study of control samples from healthy donors and cancer patients. TCRdb's table, derived via immunoSEQ multiplex PCR, lists solely in-frame clones and lacks some. The repertoire holds 64,000 or so clones, with 80% to 95% as singletons. Sequencing input: PBMCs. These receptors came from a man aged 35 to 55 with colorectal cancer. Both conserved end residues are trimmed from each CDR3. The order of the fields is clone size, D gene, V gene, CDR3 protein. D genes are given only for firm matches. Where a row states a size, it is once, few, many or the class of an expanded clone; other rows omit it.

clone size: .; D gene: .; V gene: TRBV5-1; CDR3 protein: ASSLVGGDQPQH
clone size: .; D gene: TRBD1; V gene: TRBV19; CDR3 protein: ASSVSGTGAEKLF
clone size: once; D gene: .; V gene: TRBV7-9; CDR3 protein: ASSPGAWGKKPGELF
clone size: .; D gene: .; V gene: TRBV5-4; CDR3 protein: ASSTNRAPGGEQY
clone size: .; D gene: TRBD2; V gene: TRBV9; CDR3 protein: ASSVGGGSTDTQY
clone size: .; D gene: TRBD2; V gene: TRBV18; CDR3 protein: ASSPFSSGGEGNEQF
clone size: .; D gene: TRBD1; V gene: TRBV14; CDR3 protein: ASSHVRGQFNVLT
clone size: few; D gene: TRBD1; V gene: TRBV5-4; CDR3 protein: ASSQGVDRGPQETQY
clone size: .; D gene: .; V gene: TRBV18; CDR3 protein: ASSPQSTSANYGYT
clone size: .; D gene: .; V gene: TRBV5-5; CDR3 protein: ASIPRVPSYEQY
clone size: .; D gene: TRBD2; V gene: TRBV6-2/TRBV6-3; CDR3 protein: ASSYTGGYNEQF
clone size: .; D gene: .; V gene: TRBV30; CDR3 protein: AWSPSRLANYGYT
clone size: .; D gene: .; V gene: TRBV29-1; CDR3 protein: SVVGGNTIY
clone size: .; D gene: TRBD1; V gene: TRBV2; CDR3 protein: ASSDPGGADTQY
clone size: once; D gene: .; V gene: TRBV7-3; CDR3 protein: ASSYTGTVTDTQY
clone size: .; D gene: .; V gene: TRBV6-6; CDR3 protein: ASSPAGVQNQPQH
clone size: .; D gene: .; V gene: TRBV9; CDR3 protein: ASSRPQEGNYGYT
clone size: .; D gene: .; V gene: TRBV11-3; CDR3 protein: ASSFVLSSYEQY
clone size: .; D gene: TRBD1; V gene: TRBV7-3; CDR3 protein: ASSPGTGPHGYT
clone size: .; D gene: .; V gene: TRBV5-1; CDR3 protein: ASSLVQGTSTDTQY
clone size: .; D gene: TRBD1; V gene: TRBV9; CDR3 protein: ASSDETGGPEKLF
clone size: .; D gene: .; V gene: TRBV29-1; CDR3 protein: SVVWENTGELF
clone size: .; D gene: .; V gene: TRBV7-3; CDR3 protein: ASSLPGGAHVWGYT
clone size: .; D gene: .; V gene: TRBV25-1; CDR3 protein: ASSDWREHTEAF
clone size: once; D gene: TRBD2; V gene: TRBV9; CDR3 protein: ASSVGGGGASYEQY
clone size: once; D gene: TRBD2; V gene: TRBV11-3; CDR3 protein: ASSLSTSGGTYEQY
clone size: .; D gene: TRBD1; V gene: TRBV4-1; CDR3 protein: ASSQGQGVEAF
clone size: .; D gene: TRBD1; V gene: TRBV4-1; CDR3 protein: ASSRDSQAF